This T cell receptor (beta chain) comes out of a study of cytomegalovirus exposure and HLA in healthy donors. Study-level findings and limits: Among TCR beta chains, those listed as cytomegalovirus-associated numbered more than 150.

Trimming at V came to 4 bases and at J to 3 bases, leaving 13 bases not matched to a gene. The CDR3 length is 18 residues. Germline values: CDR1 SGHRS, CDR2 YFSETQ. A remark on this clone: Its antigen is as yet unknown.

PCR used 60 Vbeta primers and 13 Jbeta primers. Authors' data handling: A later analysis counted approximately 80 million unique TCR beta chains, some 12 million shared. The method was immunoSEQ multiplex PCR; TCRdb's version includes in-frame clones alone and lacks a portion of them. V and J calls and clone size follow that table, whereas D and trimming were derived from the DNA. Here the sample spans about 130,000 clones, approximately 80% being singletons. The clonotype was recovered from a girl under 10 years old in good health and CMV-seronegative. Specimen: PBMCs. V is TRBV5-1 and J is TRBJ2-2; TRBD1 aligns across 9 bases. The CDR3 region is CASSTSRTGGIDTGELFF. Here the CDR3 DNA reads TGCGCCAGCAGCACCTCCCGTACAGGGGGCATTGACACCGGGGAGCTGTTTTTT.